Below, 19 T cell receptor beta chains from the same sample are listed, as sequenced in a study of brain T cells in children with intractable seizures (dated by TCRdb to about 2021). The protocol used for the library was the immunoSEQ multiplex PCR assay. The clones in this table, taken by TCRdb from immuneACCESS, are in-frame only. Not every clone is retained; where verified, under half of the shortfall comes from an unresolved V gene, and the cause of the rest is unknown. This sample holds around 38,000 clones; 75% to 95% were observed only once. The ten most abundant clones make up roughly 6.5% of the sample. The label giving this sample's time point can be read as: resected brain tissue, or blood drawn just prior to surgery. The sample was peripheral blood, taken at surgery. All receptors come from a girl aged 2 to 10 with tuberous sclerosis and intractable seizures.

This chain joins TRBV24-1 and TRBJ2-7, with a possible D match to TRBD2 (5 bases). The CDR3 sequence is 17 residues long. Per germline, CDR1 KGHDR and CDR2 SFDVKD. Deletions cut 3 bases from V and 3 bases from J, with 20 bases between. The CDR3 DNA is TGTGCCACCAGTGATACCCTTGCGGGTCCAAGCTACTACGAGCAGTACGTC. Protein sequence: CATSDTLAGPSYYEQYV.

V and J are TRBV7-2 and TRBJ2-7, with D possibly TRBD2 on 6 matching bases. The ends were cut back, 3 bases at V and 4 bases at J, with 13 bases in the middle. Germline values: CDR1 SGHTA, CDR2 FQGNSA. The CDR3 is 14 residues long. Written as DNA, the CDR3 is TGTGCCAGCAGCTTGCGGGGAGGCAGATACGAGCAGTACGTC. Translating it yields CASSLRGGRYEQYV.

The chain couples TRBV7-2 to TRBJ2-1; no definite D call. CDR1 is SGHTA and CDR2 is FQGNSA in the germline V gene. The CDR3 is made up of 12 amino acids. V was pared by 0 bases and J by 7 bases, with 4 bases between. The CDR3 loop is CASSLAWNEQFF. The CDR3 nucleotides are TGTGCCAGCAGCTTAGCTTGGAATGAGCAGTTCTTC.

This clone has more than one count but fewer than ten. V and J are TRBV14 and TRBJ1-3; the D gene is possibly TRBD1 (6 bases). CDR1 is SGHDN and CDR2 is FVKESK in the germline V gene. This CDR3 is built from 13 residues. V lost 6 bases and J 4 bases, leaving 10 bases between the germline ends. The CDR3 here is CASSRTAGNTIYF. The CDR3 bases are TGTGCCAGCAGTCGGACAGCGGGAAACACCATATATTTT.

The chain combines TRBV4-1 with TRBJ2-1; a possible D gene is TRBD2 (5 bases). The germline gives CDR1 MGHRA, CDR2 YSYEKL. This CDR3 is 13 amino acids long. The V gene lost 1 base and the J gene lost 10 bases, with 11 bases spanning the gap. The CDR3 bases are TGCGCCAGCAGCCAAGTTGAGGGTGCCGAGCAGTTCTTC. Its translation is CASSQVEGAEQFF.

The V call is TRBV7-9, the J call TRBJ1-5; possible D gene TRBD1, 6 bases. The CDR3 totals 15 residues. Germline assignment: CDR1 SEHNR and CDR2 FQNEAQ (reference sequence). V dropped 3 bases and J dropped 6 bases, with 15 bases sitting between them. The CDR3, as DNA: TGTGCCAGCAGCTTCGCAGGGGAAGTTAGTCAGCCCCAGCATTTT. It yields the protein CASSFAGEVSQPQHF.

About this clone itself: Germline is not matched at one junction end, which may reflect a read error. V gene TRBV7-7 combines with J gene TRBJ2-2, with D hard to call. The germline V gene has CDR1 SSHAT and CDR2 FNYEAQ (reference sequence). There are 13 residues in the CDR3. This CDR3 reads CASSTSNTGELFF. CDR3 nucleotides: TGTGCTAGCAGCACAAGTAATACCGGGGAGCTGTTTTTT.

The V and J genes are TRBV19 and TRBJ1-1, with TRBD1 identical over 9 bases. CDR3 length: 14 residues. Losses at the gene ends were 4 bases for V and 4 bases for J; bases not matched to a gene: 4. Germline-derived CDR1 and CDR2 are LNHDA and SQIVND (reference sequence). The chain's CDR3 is CASSNRTGATEAFF. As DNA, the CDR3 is TGTGCCAGTAGTAACCGGACAGGGGCCACTGAAGCTTTCTTT.

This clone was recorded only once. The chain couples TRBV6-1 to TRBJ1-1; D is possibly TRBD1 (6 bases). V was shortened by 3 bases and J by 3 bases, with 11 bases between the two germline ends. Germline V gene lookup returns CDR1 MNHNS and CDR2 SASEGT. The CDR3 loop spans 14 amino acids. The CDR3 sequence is CASSDQGWDTEAFF. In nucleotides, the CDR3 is TGTGCCAGCAGTGATCAGGGGTGGGACACTGAAGCTTTCTTT.

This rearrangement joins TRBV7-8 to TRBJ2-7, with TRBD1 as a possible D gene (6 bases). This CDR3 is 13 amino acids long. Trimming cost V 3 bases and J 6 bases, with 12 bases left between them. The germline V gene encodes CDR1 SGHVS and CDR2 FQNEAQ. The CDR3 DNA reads TGTGCCAGCAGCTTCCAACAGGGTGCCGAGCAGTACTTC. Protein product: CASSFQQGAEQYF.

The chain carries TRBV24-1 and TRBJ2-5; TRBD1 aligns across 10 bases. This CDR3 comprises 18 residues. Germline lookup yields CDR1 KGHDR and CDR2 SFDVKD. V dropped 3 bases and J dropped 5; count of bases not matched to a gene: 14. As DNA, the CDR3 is TGTGCCACCAGTGATGCCGGGACAGGGGTAGCGGGTAGGGAGACCCAGTACTTC. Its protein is CATSDAGTGVAGRETQYF.

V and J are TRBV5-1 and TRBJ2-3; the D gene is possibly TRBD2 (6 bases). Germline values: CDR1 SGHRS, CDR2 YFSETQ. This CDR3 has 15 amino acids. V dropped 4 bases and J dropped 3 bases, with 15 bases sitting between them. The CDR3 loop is CASSPLGGITDTQYF. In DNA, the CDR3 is TGCGCCAGCAGCCCCCTCGGGGGTATAACAGATACGCAGTATTTT.

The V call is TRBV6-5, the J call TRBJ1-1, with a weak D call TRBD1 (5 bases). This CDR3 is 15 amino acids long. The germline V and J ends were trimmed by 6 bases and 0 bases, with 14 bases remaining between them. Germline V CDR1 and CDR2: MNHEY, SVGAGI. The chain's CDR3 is CASRGSGRMNTEAFF. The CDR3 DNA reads TGTGCCAGCAGGGGCTCGGGACGGATGAACACTGAAGCTTTCTTT.

CDR3 sequence (DNA): TGCGCCAGCAGCTTAACCGGGACAATCTATGGCTACACCTTC. It is translated as CASSLTGTIYGYTF. This chain links TRBV5-1 with TRBJ1-2; tentative D call: TRBD1 (6 bases). This CDR3 is built from 14 residues. The germline V gene encodes CDR1 SGHRS and CDR2 YFSETQ. V shed 2 bases and J shed 4 bases, with 12 bases lying between them.

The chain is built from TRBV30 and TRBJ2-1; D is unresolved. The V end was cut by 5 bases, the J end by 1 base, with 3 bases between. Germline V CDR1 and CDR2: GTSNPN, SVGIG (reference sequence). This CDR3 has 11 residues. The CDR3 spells CAWGSYNEQFF. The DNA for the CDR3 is TGTGCCTGGGGGTCCTACAATGAGCAGTTCTTC.

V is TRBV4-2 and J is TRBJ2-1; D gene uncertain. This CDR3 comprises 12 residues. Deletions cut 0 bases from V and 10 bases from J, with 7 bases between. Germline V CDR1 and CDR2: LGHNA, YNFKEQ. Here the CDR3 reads CASSQDNGEQFF. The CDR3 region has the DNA TGTGCCAGCAGCCAAGATAACGGCGAGCAGTTCTTC.

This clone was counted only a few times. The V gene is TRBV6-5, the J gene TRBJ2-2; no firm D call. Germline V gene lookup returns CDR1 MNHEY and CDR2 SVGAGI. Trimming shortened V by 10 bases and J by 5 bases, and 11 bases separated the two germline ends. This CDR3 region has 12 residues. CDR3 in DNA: TGTGCCACATTCAGTGGGACCGGGGAGCTGTTTTTT. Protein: CATFSGTGELFF.

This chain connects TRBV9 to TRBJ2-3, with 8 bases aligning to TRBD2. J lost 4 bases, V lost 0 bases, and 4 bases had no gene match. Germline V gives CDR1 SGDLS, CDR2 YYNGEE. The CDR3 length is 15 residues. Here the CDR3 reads CASSVGRGGADTQYF. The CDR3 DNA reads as TGTGCCAGCAGCGTAGGACGGGGGGGCGCAGATACGCAGTATTTT.

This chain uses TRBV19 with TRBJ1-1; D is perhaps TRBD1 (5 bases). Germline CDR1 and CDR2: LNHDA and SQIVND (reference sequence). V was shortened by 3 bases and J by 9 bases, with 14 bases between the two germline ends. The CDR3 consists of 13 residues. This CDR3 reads CASSIGRGSQAFF. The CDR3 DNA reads TGTGCCAGTAGTATCGGAAGGGGCTCTCAAGCTTTCTTT. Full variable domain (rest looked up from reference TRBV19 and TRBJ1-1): DGGITQSPKYLFRKEGQNVTLSCEQNLNHDAMYWYRQDPGQGLRLIYYSQIVNDFQKGDIAEGYSVSREKKESFPLTVTSAQKNPTAFYLCASSIGRGSQAFFGQGTRLTVV.